One sample yielded the 2 T cell receptor beta chains listed below, sequenced in a study of shared clonotypes between healthy human individuals. TCRdb keeps only in-frame clones here, not all; method: immunoSEQ multiplex PCR. The data contain roughly 500,000 clones, around 80% of them singletons. Sequencing was performed on PBMCs. The receptors originated from a woman between 40 and 50 years old in good health. Some clones in this sample may be carry-over from other donors' samples.

The rearrangement links TRBV5-1 to TRBJ1-4, with TRBD1 as a possible D gene (5 bases). Germline loops: CDR1 SGHRS, CDR2 YFSETQ. The length of the CDR3 is 14 residues. Trimming left V 0 bases short and J 4 bases short, with 7 bases between. CDR3 DNA: TGCGCCAGCAGCTTGGAGGGGCGTAATGAAAAACTGTTTTTT. Its translation is CASSLEGRNEKLFF.

V gene TRBV4-1 combines with J gene TRBJ2-5; 9 nucleotides match TRBD1. The J call is in doubt because the DNA end fits TRBJ2-7 better. The CDR3 sequence is 15 residues long. CDR1 and CDR2 (germline): MGHRA, YSYEKL. CDR3: CASSQAPGQGREQYF. The CDR3 nucleotides read TGCGCCAGCAGCCAAGCGCCGGGACAGGGTCGCGAGCAGTACTTC.